The sequence of this TCR beta chain was determined in a study of cytomegalovirus exposure and HLA in healthy donors. Study-wide findings and caveats: The classifier reportedly diagnosed cytomegalovirus status with high sensitivity and specificity.

The CDR3 covers 16 residues. The V and J ends lost 1 base and 5 bases, in that order; junction bases with no gene match: 3. Germline V gives CDR1 MGHRA, CDR2 YSYEKL. About this clone itself: Its antigen is unidentified.

The data were produced by immunoSEQ multiplex PCR, yet TCRdb's version contains in-frame clones alone and is incomplete. The sample has about 240,000 clones, about 87% seen once. The V and J genes are TRBV4-1 and TRBJ2-3; TRBD2 matches 13 bases. The sequenced material came from PBMCs. This receptor was obtained from a man in his late teens or twenties in good health and CMV-seronegative. The CDR3 loop reads CASSQGTSGSGDTQYF. In DNA form, the CDR3 reads TGCGCCAGCAGCCAAGGGACTAGCGGGAGTGGAGATACGCAGTATTTT.